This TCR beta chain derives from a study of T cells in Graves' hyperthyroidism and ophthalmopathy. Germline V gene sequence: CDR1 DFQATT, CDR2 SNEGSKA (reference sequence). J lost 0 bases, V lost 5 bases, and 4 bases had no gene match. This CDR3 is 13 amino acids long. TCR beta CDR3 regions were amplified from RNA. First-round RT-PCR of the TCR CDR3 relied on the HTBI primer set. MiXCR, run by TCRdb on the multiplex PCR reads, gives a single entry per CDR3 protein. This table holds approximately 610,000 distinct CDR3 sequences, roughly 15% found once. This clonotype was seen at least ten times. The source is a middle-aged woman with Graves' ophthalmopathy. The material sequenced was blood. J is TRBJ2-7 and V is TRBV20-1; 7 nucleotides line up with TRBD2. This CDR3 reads CSARSGDSYEQYF. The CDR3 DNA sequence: TGCAGTGCTCGCAGCGGGGACTCCTACGAGCAGTACTTC.